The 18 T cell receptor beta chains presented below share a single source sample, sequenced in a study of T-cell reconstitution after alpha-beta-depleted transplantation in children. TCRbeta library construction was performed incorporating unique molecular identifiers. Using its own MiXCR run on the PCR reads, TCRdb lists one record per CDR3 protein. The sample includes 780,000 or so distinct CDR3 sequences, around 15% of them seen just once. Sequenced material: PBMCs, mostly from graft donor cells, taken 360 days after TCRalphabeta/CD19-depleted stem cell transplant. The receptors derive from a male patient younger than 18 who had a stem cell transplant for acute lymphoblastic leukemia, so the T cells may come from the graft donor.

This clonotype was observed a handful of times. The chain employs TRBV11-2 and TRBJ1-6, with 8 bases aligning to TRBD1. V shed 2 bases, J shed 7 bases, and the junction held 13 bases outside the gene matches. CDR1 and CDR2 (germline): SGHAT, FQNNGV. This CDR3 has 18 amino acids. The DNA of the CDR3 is TGTGCCAGCAGCTTAATGTACCAGGACAGGGCAGGGAATTCACCCCTCCACTTT. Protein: CASSLMYQDRAGNSPLHF.

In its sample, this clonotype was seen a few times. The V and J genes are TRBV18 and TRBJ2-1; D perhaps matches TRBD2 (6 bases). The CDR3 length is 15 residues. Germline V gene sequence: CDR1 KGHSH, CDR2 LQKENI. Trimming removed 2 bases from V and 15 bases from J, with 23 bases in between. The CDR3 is CASSPTPGVGNLPFF. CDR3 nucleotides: TGTGCCAGCTCACCAACCCCGGGGGTAGGGAACCTCCCGTTCTTC.

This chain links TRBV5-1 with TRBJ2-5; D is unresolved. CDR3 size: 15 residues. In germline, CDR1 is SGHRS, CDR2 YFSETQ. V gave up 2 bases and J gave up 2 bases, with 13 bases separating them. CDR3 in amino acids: CASSFVGVLQETQYF. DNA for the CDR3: TGCGCCAGCAGCTTTGTTGGTGTCCTTCAAGAGACCCAGTACTTC.

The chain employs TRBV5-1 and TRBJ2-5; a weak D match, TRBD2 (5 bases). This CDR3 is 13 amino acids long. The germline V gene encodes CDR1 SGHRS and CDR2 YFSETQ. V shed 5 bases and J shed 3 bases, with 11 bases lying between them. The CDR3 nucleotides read TGCGCCAGCAGTCCGACTAATGAAGAGACCCAGTACTTC. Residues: CASSPTNEETQYF. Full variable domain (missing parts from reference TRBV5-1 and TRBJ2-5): KAGVTQTPRYLIKTRGQQVTLSCSPISGHRSVSWYQQTPGQGLQFLFEYFSETQRNKGNFPGRFSGRQFSNSRSEMNVSTLELGDSALYLCASSPTNEETQYFGPGTRLLVL.

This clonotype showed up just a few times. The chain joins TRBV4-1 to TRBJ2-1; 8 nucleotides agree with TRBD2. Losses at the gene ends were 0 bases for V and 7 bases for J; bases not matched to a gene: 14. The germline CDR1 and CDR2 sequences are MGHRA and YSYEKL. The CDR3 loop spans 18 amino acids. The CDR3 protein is CASSQEPPWSGRRNEQFF. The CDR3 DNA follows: TGCGCCAGCAGCCAAGAGCCCCCTTGGAGCGGGAGAAGGAATGAGCAGTTCTTC.

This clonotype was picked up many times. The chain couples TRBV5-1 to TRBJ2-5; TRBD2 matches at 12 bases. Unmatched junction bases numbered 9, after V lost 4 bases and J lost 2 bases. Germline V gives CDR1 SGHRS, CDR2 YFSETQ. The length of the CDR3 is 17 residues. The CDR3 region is CASSVVGLAGQQETQYF. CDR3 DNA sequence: TGCGCCAGCAGCGTTGTCGGACTAGCGGGACAGCAAGAGACCCAGTACTTC.

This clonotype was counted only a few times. In DNA, the CDR3 is TGTGCCACCAGCAGAGATCCGGTGAGGCCCTACGAGCAGTACTTC. It codes for CATSRDPVRPYEQYF. The chain uses TRBV15 and TRBJ2-7; no firm D call. Trimming took off 0 bases at V and 2 bases at J, with 11 bases between the two ends. CDR3 length equals 15 residues. Germline CDR1 and CDR2: LNHNV and YYDKDF (reference sequence).

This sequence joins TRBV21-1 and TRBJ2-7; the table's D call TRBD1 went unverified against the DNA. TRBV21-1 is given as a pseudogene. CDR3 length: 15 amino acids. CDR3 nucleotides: TGTGCCAGCAGCAAAGAGGGTCGGACAGGGGACGAGCAGTACTTC. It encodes CASSKEGRTGDEQYF.

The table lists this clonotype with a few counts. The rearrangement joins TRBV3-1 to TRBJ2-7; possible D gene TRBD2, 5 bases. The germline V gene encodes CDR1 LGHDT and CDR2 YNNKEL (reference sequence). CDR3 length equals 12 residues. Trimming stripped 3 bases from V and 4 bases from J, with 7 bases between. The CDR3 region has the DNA TGTGCCAGCAGCCAGACTATTTACGAGCAGTACTTC. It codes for CASSQTIYEQYF.

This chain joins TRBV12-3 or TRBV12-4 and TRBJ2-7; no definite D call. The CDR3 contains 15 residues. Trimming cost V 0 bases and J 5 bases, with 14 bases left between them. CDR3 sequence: CASSLALVRLDEQYF. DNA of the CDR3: TGTGCCAGCAGTTTAGCGCTGGTCCGTCTGGACGAGCAGTACTTC.

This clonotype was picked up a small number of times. CDR3 loop: CASSKDSSPSYEQYF. CDR3 coding DNA: TGTGCCAGCAGCAAGGATTCCTCCCCCTCCTACGAGCAGTACTTC. The chain employs TRBV7-3 and TRBJ2-7; D remains unclear. The CDR3 is 15 residues long. In germline, CDR1 is SGHTA, CDR2 FQGTGA. V was cut by 5 bases and J by 0 bases, with 14 bases left in between.

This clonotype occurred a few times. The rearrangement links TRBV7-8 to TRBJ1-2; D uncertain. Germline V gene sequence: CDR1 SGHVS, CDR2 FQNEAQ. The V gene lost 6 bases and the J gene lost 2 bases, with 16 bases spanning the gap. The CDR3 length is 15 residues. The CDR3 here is CASRTLTLRNYGYTF. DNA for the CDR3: TGTGCCAGCAGGACTCTTACCCTGCGCAACTATGGCTACACCTTC.

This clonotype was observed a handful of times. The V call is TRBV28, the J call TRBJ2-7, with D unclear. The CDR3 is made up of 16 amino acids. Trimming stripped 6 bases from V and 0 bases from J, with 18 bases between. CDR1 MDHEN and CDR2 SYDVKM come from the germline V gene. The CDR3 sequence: CASSHYGRVSSYEQYF. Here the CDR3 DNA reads TGTGCCAGCAGCCATTATGGACGGGTGAGCTCCTACGAGCAGTACTTC.

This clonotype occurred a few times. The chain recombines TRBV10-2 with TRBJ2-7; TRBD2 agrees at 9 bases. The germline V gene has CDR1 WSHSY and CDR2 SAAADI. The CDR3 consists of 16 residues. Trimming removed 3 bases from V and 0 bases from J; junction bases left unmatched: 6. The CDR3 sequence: CASSESGTSSSYEQYF. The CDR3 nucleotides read TGCGCCAGCAGTGAATCCGGGACTAGCAGCTCCTACGAGCAGTACTTC.

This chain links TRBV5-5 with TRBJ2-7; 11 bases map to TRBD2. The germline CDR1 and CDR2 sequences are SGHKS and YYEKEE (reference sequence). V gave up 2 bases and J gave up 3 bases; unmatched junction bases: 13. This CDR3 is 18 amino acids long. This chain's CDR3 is CASSLVPGTSGMNYEQYF. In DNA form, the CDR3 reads TGTGCCAGCAGCTTAGTCCCTGGGACTAGCGGAATGAACTACGAGCAGTACTTC.

This CDR3 reads CASSLVGSKTQYF. CDR3 nucleotides: TGTGCCAGCAGCTTAGTTGGCTCTAAGACCCAGTACTTC. The chain is built from TRBV7-9 and TRBJ2-5; D is undetermined. In germline, CDR1 is SEHNR, CDR2 FQNEAQ (reference sequence). Trimming took off 1 base at V and 6 bases at J, with 9 bases between the two ends. There are 13 residues in the CDR3.

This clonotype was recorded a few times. The CDR3 DNA reads as TGCGCCAGCAGACCTAAACCTGGACTAGCGGACTACGAGCAGTACTTC. Its protein product is CASRPKPGLADYEQYF. The chain employs TRBV5-1 and TRBJ2-7, with 10 bases identical to TRBD2. Germline CDR1 SGHRS, CDR2 YFSETQ. J lost 3 bases, V lost 5 bases, and 11 bases had no gene match. The CDR3 length is 16 residues.

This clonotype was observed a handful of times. The CDR3 nucleotides are TGTGCCAGCAGCTTAATCCCCTTTGGTAGAAACACCGGGGAGCTGTTTTTT. It specifies CASSLIPFGRNTGELFF. The V and J genes are TRBV5-5 and TRBJ2-2; D is uncertain. V lost 2 bases to trimming and J lost 2 bases, with 16 bases between them. CDR3 length: 17 residues. Germline CDR1 and CDR2: SGHKS and YYEKEE (reference sequence).